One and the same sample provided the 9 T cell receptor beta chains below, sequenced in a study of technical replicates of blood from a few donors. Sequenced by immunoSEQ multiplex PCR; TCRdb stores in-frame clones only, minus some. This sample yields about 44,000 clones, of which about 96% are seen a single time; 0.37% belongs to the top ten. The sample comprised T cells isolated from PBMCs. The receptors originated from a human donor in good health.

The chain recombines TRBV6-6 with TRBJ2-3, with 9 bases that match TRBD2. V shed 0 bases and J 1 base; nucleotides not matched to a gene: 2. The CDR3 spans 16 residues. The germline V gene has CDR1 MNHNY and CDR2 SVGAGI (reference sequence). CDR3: CASSYSWTSGTDTQYF. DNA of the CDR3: TGTGCCAGCAGTTACTCTTGGACTAGCGGCACAGATACGCAGTATTTT.

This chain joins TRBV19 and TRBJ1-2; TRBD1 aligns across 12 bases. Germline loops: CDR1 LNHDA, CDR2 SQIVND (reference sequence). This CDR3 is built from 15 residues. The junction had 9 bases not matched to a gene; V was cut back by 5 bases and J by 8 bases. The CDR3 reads CASSSSGTGGVGYTF. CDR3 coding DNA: TGTGCCAGTAGTTCGTCCGGGACAGGGGGCGTCGGCTACACCTTC.

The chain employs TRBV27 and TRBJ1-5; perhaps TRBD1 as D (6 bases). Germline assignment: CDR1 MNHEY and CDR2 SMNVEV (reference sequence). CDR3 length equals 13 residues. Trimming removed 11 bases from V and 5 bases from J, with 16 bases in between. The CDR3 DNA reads TGTGCCTCTGGGAAGGGGGAAGATCAGCCCCAGCATTTT. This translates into CASGKGEDQPQHF.

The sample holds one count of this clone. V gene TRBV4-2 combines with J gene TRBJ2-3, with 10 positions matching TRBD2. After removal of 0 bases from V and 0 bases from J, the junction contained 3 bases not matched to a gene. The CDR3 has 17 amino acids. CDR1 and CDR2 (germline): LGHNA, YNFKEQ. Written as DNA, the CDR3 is TGTGCCAGCAGCCAAGAGACTAGCGGGCCTAGCACAGATACGCAGTATTTT. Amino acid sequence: CASSQETSGPSTDTQYF.

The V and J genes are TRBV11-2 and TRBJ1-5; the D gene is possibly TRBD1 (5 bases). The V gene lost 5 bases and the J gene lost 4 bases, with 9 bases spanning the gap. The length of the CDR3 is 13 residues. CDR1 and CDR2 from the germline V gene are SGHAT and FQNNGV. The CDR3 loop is CASSPGHNQPQHF. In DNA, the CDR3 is TGTGCCAGCAGCCCAGGACATAATCAGCCCCAGCATTTT.

The CDR3 sequence: CASSFPLAGGRQTRNYNEQFF. In DNA form, the CDR3 reads TGTGCCAGCAGTTTTCCCCTAGCGGGGGGCCGCCAAACGAGAAACTACAATGAGCAGTTCTTC. The genes are TRBV28 and TRBJ2-1; TRBD2 aligns across 11 bases. Looked up from germline, CDR1 is MDHEN and CDR2 is SYDVKM. The CDR3 spans 21 residues. Trimming at V came to 3 bases and at J to 3 bases, leaving 19 bases not matched to a gene.

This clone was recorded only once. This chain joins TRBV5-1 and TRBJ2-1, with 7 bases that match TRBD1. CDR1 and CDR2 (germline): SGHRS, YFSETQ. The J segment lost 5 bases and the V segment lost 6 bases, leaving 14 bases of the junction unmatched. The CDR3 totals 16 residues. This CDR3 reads CASNFQEDRPNNEQFF. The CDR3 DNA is TGCGCCAGCAATTTTCAGGAGGACAGGCCAAACAATGAGCAGTTCTTC.

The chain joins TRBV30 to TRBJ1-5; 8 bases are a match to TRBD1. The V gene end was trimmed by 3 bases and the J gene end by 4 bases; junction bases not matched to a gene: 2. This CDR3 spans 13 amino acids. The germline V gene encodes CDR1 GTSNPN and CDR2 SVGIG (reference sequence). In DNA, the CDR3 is TGTGCCTGGAGGGACAGGGAAAATCAGCCCCAGCATTTT. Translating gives CAWRDRENQPQHF. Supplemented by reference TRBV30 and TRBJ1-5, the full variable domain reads SQTIHQWPATLVQPVGSPLSLECTVEGTSNPNLYWYRQAAGRGLQLLFYSVGIGQISSEVPQNLSASRPQDRQFILSSKKLLLSDSGFYLCAWRDRENQPQHFGDGTRLSIL.

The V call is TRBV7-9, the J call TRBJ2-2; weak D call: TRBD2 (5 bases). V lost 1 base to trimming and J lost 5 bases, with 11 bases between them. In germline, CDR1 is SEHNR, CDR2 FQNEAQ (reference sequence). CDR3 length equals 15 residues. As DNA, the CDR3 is TGTGCCAGCAGCTTAGGGGGAGTGAGTACCGGGGAGCTGTTTTTT. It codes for CASSLGGVSTGELFF. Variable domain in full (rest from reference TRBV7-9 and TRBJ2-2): DTGVSQNPRHKITKRGQNVTFRCDPISEHNRLYWYRQTLGQGPEFLTYFQNEAQLEKSRLLSDRFSAERPKGSFSTLEIQRTEQGDSAMYLCASSLGGVSTGELFFGEGSRLTVL.